What follows describes a single TCR beta chain. The target antigen is unknown. Time point described: sample taken at primary tumor resection. TCRs were sequenced from unsorted whole RNA of tumor, nontumor lung or PBMC. The data were taken from a study of spatial heterogeneity in lung cancer. Overall study context: Alpha-chain sequences were consistently detected less often than beta-chain sequences. The study observed each unique TCR and UMI combination more than ten times on average in raw reads.

Findings and caveats of the study: Relative to follow-up, resection was when ubiquitous expanded tumor TCRs appeared more in blood.

Using its own MiXCR run on the 5' RACE reads, TCRdb lists one record per CDR3 protein. The table lists almost 75,000 distinct CDR3 sequences, roughly 14% of them singletons, with 7.2% in the top ten. This sequence was found in a male donor with early-stage non-small cell lung cancer. Sequenced material: PBMCs, taken at surgery.

The CDR3, as DNA: TGCGCCAGCAGCCAAGAGGGACTAGCGGGAGAAGGGACCGGGGAGCTGTTTTTT. It specifies CASSQEGLAGEGTGELFF. The J gene is TRBJ2-2, the V gene TRBV4-3; 14 bases align to TRBD2. Germline-derived CDR1 and CDR2 are LGHNA and YSLEER. The CDR3 is 18 residues long. The junction had 5 bases not matched to a gene; V was cut back by 0 bases and J by 5 bases.